This TCR beta chain was identified in a study of cytomegalovirus exposure and HLA in healthy donors (dated by TCRdb to the late 2010s). Regarding the research as a whole: According to an earlier analysis of a few hundred of the donors, about 180 million T cells yielded some 110 million unique TCR beta sequences and approximately 280 Gb of sequence data. Approximately 300 gigabases of sequencing data and roughly 90 million unique TCR sequences were included in an early release covering about 700 HLA-typed donors. Among the roughly 390 genotyped donors, around 81% belonged to the genetic ancestry cluster associated with self-reported Caucasian donors. The study aimed to test whether cataloging public T cell receptors could reveal signatures of past pathogen exposure. The T cell repertoires of 700 or so subjects were profiled by immunosequencing and related to cytomegalovirus serostatus. In addition to the first cohort of 666 subjects, a separate validation cohort of approximately 130 different subjects was used. High-throughput TCR immunosequencing, statistical association of individual TCRs with disease status, and machine learning were combined to predict cytomegalovirus infection status. To study patterns of TCR occurrence, a later analysis re-analyzed previously published TCR beta repertoires from several hundred donors and added high-resolution HLA genotyping. Rather than using new phenotypic data, the later analysis identified candidate immune exposures from TCR beta sequences and from how often those sequences occurred across donors. An earlier analysis of several hundred of the donors applied high-throughput TCR beta sequencing to assess whether each TCR beta V gene segment acted as functional or pseudogenic. Donor age, sex, ethnicity and CMV serostatus were compiled together with the repertoire data. A later genetic analysis used genome-wide SNP genotypes for about 60% of the roughly 670 donors, treating that subset as a discovery cohort. All discovery cohort repertoires had been generated on a single sequencing platform. Both class I and class II loci were covered by HLA typing, at four-digit resolution. The number of typed donors differed by locus: roughly 629-630 for A, B, C, DRB1 and DQB1; roughly 510 for DQA1; over 600 for DPA1; and roughly 450 for DPB1. Several DR-DQ haplotypes were treated as single units for association and clustering because of strong linkage in the cohort. Among some 400 genotyped donors of the cohort, an average of around 220,000 unique TCR beta nucleotide sequences was sequenced per donor, of which 15% to 20% were non-productive.

Library prep was done by the immunoSEQ multiplex PCR assay. A mixture of 60 forward primers for TCR Vbeta segments and 13 reverse primers for TCR Jbeta segments was used in the multiplex PCR. A multiplex PCR assay on genomic DNA amplified the CDR3 region of rearranged TCR beta genes. Amplified TCR beta libraries were sequenced as 87-base-pair reads on the Illumina HiSeq System. The authors' pipeline ran thus. A later analysis counted some 74 million unique TCR beta chains across the approximately 700 repertoires, and roughly 11 million of these chains were shared by at least two donors. A nearest-neighbor algorithm error-corrected the raw reads and collapsed the reads into unique sequences, merging closely related sequences to remove PCR and sequencing errors. V, D and J gene segments were assigned by aligning CDR3 sequences to IMGT reference sequences. Each retained sequence needed at least a six-nucleotide match to both a V gene segment and a J gene segment. A rearrangement counted as productive if the CDR3 had no stop codons and remained in frame with V and J, and every other rearrangement counted as non-productive. Following IMGT convention, CDR3 was defined as the stretch from the second conserved V-encoded cysteine to the conserved J-encoded phenylalanine. In an earlier analysis of 550 to 650 of the donors, sequences lacking an unambiguous match to a single V gene segment were excluded. In an earlier analysis of 500 to 750 of the donors, V segments were called functional above 56.7% productive rearrangements and were called segregating when the between-donor standard deviation exceeded 5%. A statistical classification framework was developed to diagnose cytomegalovirus status using the catalog of TCR beta chain sequences. V and J gene assignment, in a later analysis, came from comparing TCR nucleotide sequences with IMGT/GENE-DB human TR gene sequences. Using the TCRdist pipeline, a later analysis assigned CDR3 sequences along with most-parsimonious VDJ recombination scenarios. A later analysis defined each TCR beta chain by its CDR3 amino acid sequence plus V-gene family, and excluded reads lacking a unique V-gene family. As a way to deal with suspected cross-contamination and a sequencing artifact, a later analysis dropped approximately 570 nucleotide sequences that were highly shared and had low generation probability. A later analysis calculated a clonal expansion index for each public chain from normalized within-repertoire ranks of inferred template counts. A later analysis computed generation probabilities with a VDJ recombination model fitted to out-of-frame rearrangements, and checked the results against IGoR. In a later analysis, hypergeometric tests were used to score TCR-TCR, TCR-HLA and TCR-CMV co-occurrence, with a repertoire-size bias correction applied to TCR pairs. A later analysis estimated false discovery rates by permuting HLA or CMV assignments 20 times. A later analysis grouped co-occurring TCRs with DBSCAN, adding TCRdist sequence similarity when clustering within HLA-allele-positive subsets. Repertoires with fewer than 30,000 or more than 120,000 public chains, plus five repertoires with anomalous nucleotide sharing, were excluded from co-occurrence clustering. This is the immuneACCESS table as TCRdb keeps it, with only in-frame sequences that have V and J called. A part of the clones is gone; compared with another copy, unresolved V genes explain less than half, and the rest is unexplained. V, J and clone size reflect that table, while D and trimming were determined from the DNA. The sample has under 150,000 clones on record, about 75% of them singletons. The ten biggest clones cover roughly 4% of the sample.

Here is what the overall study found, with its caveats: A cluster of highly shared sequence variants was judged likely to represent a technical artifact of the sequencing pipeline. The authors suggested that the approach could potentially be extended to other disease states and immunological phenotypes. A later analysis found that TCR association rates varied across HLA loci, with DRB1 alleles showing the most associated TCRs and HLA-C alleles the fewest. Sequencing depth was assumed to be roughly uniform across donors in the presence/absence analyses, though that assumption may not hold. For the cohort, immune exposure information was limited to CMV serostatus. In this cohort, only TCR beta chains were sequenced, and detectable features were limited by the absence of alpha or paired-chain data. According to a later genetic analysis, donors in an Asian-associated ancestry cluster had fewer N-insertions in productive TCRs than the approximately 670-donor mean. An earlier analysis of approximately 590 of the donors showed that most TCR beta V segments appeared in productive rearrangements either about 90% or about 30% of the time, which broadly matched IMGT annotations. A later analysis reported that several top co-occurrence clusters appeared linked to parvovirus B19, influenza, CMV and Epstein-Barr virus. Most CMV-associated TCR beta chains appeared to be HLA-restricted in a later analysis, and the HLA associations seemed to be driven largely by CMV exposure. In both the original and validation cohorts, the classifier was reported to diagnose cytomegalovirus status with high specificity and sensitivity. A total of roughly 160 TCR beta chains were listed by the study as associated with cytomegalovirus. HLA typing was unavailable for some donors at each locus, so association tests used only the typed subset. In a later analysis, HLA-associated TCR beta chains showed more clonal expansion and lower generation probabilities than non-associated chains that were equally common. Because the 87-base-pair reads could not distinguish some IMGT-functional V segments, including TRBV6-2 and TRBV6-3, those segments were excluded. Correlated functional status among segregating V segments might reflect linkage disequilibrium, but an unknown experimental factor could not be ruled out. Because counts were too low, approximately 18 rarely observed V segments, including chromosome 9 orphons, were excluded from the earlier analysis of 500 to 700 of the donors. Three of the identified cytomegalovirus-associated TCR beta chains were confirmed in vitro to be specific for cytomegalovirus antigens. A further reported finding was that TCR beta sequences accurately predicted the HLA-A and HLA-B alleles for most subjects in the first cohort. An association between a missense DCLRE1C variant and V-gene and J-gene trimming of TCR beta chains was found in a later genetic analysis and replicated in an independent cohort. When HLA alleles, especially DR and DQ, strongly co-occurred, attributing TCR associations to individual alleles was difficult. In a later analysis, some 18,000 TCR beta sequences were associated with specific HLA alleles at a false discovery rate of 0.05. Most TCR sequences were seen in very few donors, while some public TCRs were found in many individuals.

Of note for this clone: There is no known antigen for this receptor. Base qualities were left out, and no much larger clone turns up one base away.

The junction shows trimming of 0 bases on V and 8 bases on J, plus 15 bases between the germline ends. The CDR3 contains 16 residues, cysteine and phenylalanine counted. Only CDR3 DNA is held: 48 bases, read in frame from base 1. CDR1 and CDR2 are drawn from the germline V gene: SGHDT, YYEEEE. In total, 630 or so healthy bone marrow donors made up the cohort. At the time of sampling, every cohort member was nominally healthy, though immune exposures that went unrecorded were likely present. The donor was CMV seronegative and belonged to the group of 350 to 400 seronegative cohort members. A peripheral blood sample was collected from each donor, and TCR beta sequencing was performed on peripheral blood mononuclear cells. The Qiagen DNeasy Blood Extraction Kit was used to extract genomic DNA from the blood cell samples.

This chain joins TRBV5-6 to TRBJ1-6; 5 matching bases give a weak D call of TRBD1. Input material: PBMCs. This receptor was identified in a young man in good health and CMV-seronegative. The DNA is as follows: TGTGCCAGCAGCTTGGGGGGGGTCTCGAGAGATTCACCCCTCCACTTT. Translated, it gives CASSLGGVSRDSPLHF.